A single TCR beta chain is shown here with its context. This entry comes from a study of blood T cell repertoires in COVID-19. Study summary: Researchers got acute and convalescent COVID-19 samples from the United States, Italy and Spain. PBMCs, B-cell-depleted T cells, or T cells provided the cDNA or gDNA that made up the material.

In the study's own analysis: Nucleated cell counts were estimated from reference gene primer amplification. Sequencing used immunoSEQ multiplex PCR; TCRdb keeps in-frame clones, though not all of them. The V and J calls and clone size were taken over from that table, and D and trimming were inferred from the DNA. The table includes some 260,000 clones, approximately 88% detected once. Seattle patients were enrolled during active infection and followed longitudinally. Germline CDR1 reads KGHDR; CDR2 reads SFDVKD. The V segment lost 3 bases and the J segment 0 bases; nucleotides outside the gene matches: 4. CDR3 size: 17 residues.

J is TRBJ2-6 and V is TRBV24-1; 7 nucleotides match TRBD1. The receptor was derived from a young woman with COVID-19, enrolled during active disease. The sequenced sample consisted of peripheral blood. CDR3 DNA: TGTGCCACCAGTGATCCACAGGGGCCCTCTGGGGCCAACGTCCTGACTTTC. As protein: CATSDPQGPSGANVLTF.